This TCR beta chain appears in the sequencing data of a study of CD4 T cells in relation to SARS-CoV-2 and coronaviruses. Study information: Median patient age was approximately 38 years, spanning 21 to 72 years. Shared crossreactive spike epitopes were mapped to their HLA restriction. Study results and limitations: Crossreactive clones expanded significantly less to SARS-CoV-2 than monoreactive clones.

The CDR3 extends over 15 amino acids. Germline CDR1 and CDR2: GTSNPN and SVGIG (reference sequence). Trimming shortened V by 3 bases and J by 4 bases, and 16 bases separated the two germline ends. Measured with immunoSEQ multiplex PCR; TCRdb has only the in-frame clones, and not every one. This sample has tens of thousands of clones, with approximately 83% found just once. About this clone: Its antigen is unidentified.

Sequencing input: memory CD4+ T cells from PBMCs. V gene TRBV30 combines with J gene TRBJ2-1; D perhaps matches TRBD2 (5 bases). This clonotype was obtained from an adult with COVID-19. CDR3 protein: CAWRQLGSGYNEQFF. In nucleotides, the CDR3 is TGTGCCTGGAGGCAACTAGGGTCGGGGTACAATGAGCAGTTCTTC.